A single sample gave rise to the 18 T cell receptor beta chains below, sequenced in a study of identifying expanded T cells in peripheral blood. The table came from immunoSEQ multiplex PCR; TCRdb's copy has only in-frame clones and leaves some out. Among 80,000 to 90,000 clones listed, around 86% were seen once. Material for sequencing was blood. The receptors come from a person aged 18 to 75 in good health.

The chain joins TRBV2 to TRBJ2-7; no clear D. The CDR3 runs 12 residues. Germline V gives CDR1 SNHLY, CDR2 FYNNEI. V was cut by 5 bases and J by 6 bases, with 11 bases left in between. The CDR3 nucleotides read TGTGCCAGCAGTTCTCACACGGGCGAGCAGTACTTC. It specifies CASSSHTGEQYF.

The genes are TRBV7-9 and TRBJ2-7; 7 nucleotides line up with TRBD1. The germline V gene encodes CDR1 SEHNR and CDR2 FQNEAQ (reference sequence). The V segment lost 7 bases and the J segment 6 bases; nucleotides outside the gene matches: 12. The CDR3 spans 14 residues. CDR3: CASTPGGRYGEQYF. CDR3 bases: TGTGCCAGCACCCCAGGGGGTCGGTATGGCGAGCAGTACTTC. Using reference TRBV7-9 and TRBJ2-7 for the parts outside the CDR3, the full variable domain is DTGVSQNPRHKITKRGQNVTFRCDPISEHNRLYWYRQTLGQGPEFLTYFQNEAQLEKSRLLSDRFSAERPKGSFSTLEIQRTEQGDSAMYLCASTPGGRYGEQYFGPGTRLTVT.

J is TRBJ2-1 and V is TRBV5-6; 8 nucleotides agree with TRBD1. V shed 4 bases, J shed 0 bases, and the junction held 3 bases outside the gene matches. CDR1 is SGHDT, CDR2 YYEEEE, per germline. The CDR3 consists of 15 residues. CDR3 sequence (DNA): TGTGCCAGCAGCGAGGGACAGGACTCCTACAATGAGCAGTTCTTC. It codes for CASSEGQDSYNEQFF.

This chain's CDR3 is CASSLASGTGAGYGYTF. In nucleotides, the CDR3 is TGCGCCAGCAGCTTGGCGTCCGGGACTGGAGCTGGGTATGGCTACACCTTC. V and J are TRBV5-1 and TRBJ1-2; D possibly corresponds to TRBD1 (5 bases). The V gene lost 0 bases and the J gene lost 5 bases, with 20 bases spanning the gap. The CDR3 consists of 17 residues. CDR1 is SGHRS and CDR2 is YFSETQ in the germline V gene.

This clone was seen only once. The chain recombines TRBV7-9 with TRBJ1-2, with no clear D. CDR3 length: 15 amino acids. V lost 1 base and J lost 1, with 10 bases in between. The germline V gene encodes CDR1 SEHNR and CDR2 FQNEAQ (reference sequence). CDR3 nucleotide sequence: TGTGCCAGCAGCTTAGGACGGAATAATAACTATGGCTACACCTTC. Residues: CASSLGRNNNYGYTF.

This chain connects TRBV9 to TRBJ1-2; D possibly corresponds to TRBD1 (5 bases). Germline CDR1 and CDR2: SGDLS and YYNGEE. CDR3 length: 12 amino acids. V dropped 9 bases and J dropped 8 bases, with 17 bases sitting between them. CDR3: CATGDGLYGYTF. The CDR3 DNA is TGTGCCACTGGGGACGGGCTATACGGCTACACCTTC.

V gene TRBV5-4 combines with J gene TRBJ1-1, with D possibly matching TRBD1 (5 bases). CDR1 is SGHNT and CDR2 is YYREEE in the germline V gene (reference sequence). The CDR3 runs to 17 residues. V shed 4 bases and J shed 0 bases, with 19 bases lying between them. The chain's CDR3 is CASSPDGGGLMNTEAFF. CDR3 DNA sequence: TGTGCCAGCAGCCCCGATGGGGGAGGACTAATGAACACTGAAGCTTTCTTT.

This clone was observed once. V is TRBV6-1 and J is TRBJ2-5; D might be TRBD1 (6 bases). Germline-derived CDR1 and CDR2 are MNHNS and SASEGT. The CDR3 consists of 16 residues. Trimming took off 3 bases at V and 3 bases at J, with 17 bases between the two ends. The CDR3 region has the DNA TGTGCCAGCAGTGATGGACAGAAGACCGAAGAAGAGACCCAGTACTTC. Its protein product is CASSDGQKTEEETQYF.

V and J are TRBV19 and TRBJ1-2; D unclear. Germline V CDR1 and CDR2: LNHDA, SQIVND (reference sequence). V was cut by 6 bases and J by 3 bases, with 20 bases left in between. This CDR3 has 16 residues. CDR3 DNA sequence: TGTGCCAGTAGCACTTCGACGGTGGTGGGAGACTATGGCTACACCTTC. Amino acids: CASSTSTVVGDYGYTF.

V gene TRBV5-6 combines with J gene TRBJ2-7; 8 bases are a match to TRBD2. CDR3 length equals 14 residues. Unmatched junction bases numbered 3, after V lost 0 bases and J lost 4 bases. The germline CDR1 and CDR2 sequences are SGHDT and YYEEEE. The CDR3 bases are TGTGCCAGCAGCTTGGGCGGGGGGCATTACGAGCAGTACTTC. Translation gives CASSLGGGHYEQYF.

CDR3 in DNA: TGCGCCAGCAGCCAAGACGCAGGTACAAACACTGAAGCTTTCTTT. Residues: CASSQDAGTNTEAFF. The chain is built from TRBV4-3 and TRBJ1-1; D is unclear. This CDR3 contains 15 residues. The V gene's germline CDR1 is LGHNA and CDR2 YSLEER. V lost 0 bases, J lost 2 bases, and 10 bases lay in between.

This rearrangement joins TRBV30 to TRBJ1-1; D call uncertain. The CDR3 spans 15 residues. V was clipped by 1 base and J by 1 base, with 13 bases between them. Germline CDR1 and CDR2: GTSNPN and SVGIG (reference sequence). The CDR3 region is CAWSESYGGNTEAFF. The CDR3 bases are TGTGCCTGGAGTGAGAGTTATGGTGGGAACACTGAAGCTTTCTTT.

J is TRBJ2-4 and V is TRBV7-9, with 7 bases that match TRBD2. The CDR3 totals 17 residues. V was clipped by 1 base and J by 2 bases; unmatched bases: 8. Germline V gene sequence: CDR1 SEHNR, CDR2 FQNEAQ (reference sequence). In DNA form, the CDR3 reads TGTGCCAGCAGCTTAGTTGGCCTAGCGGACACCAAAAACATTCAGTACTTC. This gives the protein CASSLVGLADTKNIQYF.

The chain links TRBV7-2 to TRBJ2-7, with D perhaps matching TRBD1 (5 bases). V shed 5 bases and J shed 2 bases, with 13 bases lying between them. CDR3 size: 14 residues. The germline CDR1 and CDR2 sequences are SGHTA and FQGNSA. CDR3 coding DNA: TGTGCCAGCAGCCCCCGCAGGGATACCTACGAGCAGTACTTC. Its protein is CASSPRRDTYEQYF.

The V call is TRBV18, the J call TRBJ2-1; 9 bases agree with TRBD2. The length of the CDR3 is 14 residues. V trimming: 5 bases; J trimming: 8 bases; junction bases outside the gene matches: 7. Germline values: CDR1 KGHSH, CDR2 LQKENI. The CDR3 bases are TGTGCCAGCTCAACGGGGCTAGCGGGGTATGAGCAGTTCTTC. It is translated as CASSTGLAGYEQFF.

The chain is built from TRBV18 and TRBJ1-5, with D unresolved. Germline-derived CDR1 and CDR2 are KGHSH and LQKENI. The CDR3 spans 15 residues. The V end lost 3 bases, the J end lost 2 bases, and 11 bases lay between the germline ends. The CDR3 nucleotides are TGTGCCAGCTCACCCGGCATCCAGGGCAATCAGCCCCAGCATTTT. Translation gives CASSPGIQGNQPQHF. The variable domain in full, with the rest retrieved from reference TRBV18 and TRBJ1-5, is NAGVMQNPRHLVRRRGQEARLRCSPMKGHSHVYWYRQLPEEGLKFMVYLQKENIIDESGMPKERFSAEFPKEGPSILRIQQVVRGDSAAYFCASSPGIQGNQPQHFGDGTRLSIL.

The gene calls are TRBV7-5 and TRBJ1-6; the D segment call TRBD1 is taken from the table without a DNA check. TRBV7-5 is a recognized pseudogene. This CDR3 contains 15 residues. CDR3 sequence (DNA): TGTGCCAGCAGCTTGCCCACAGGGGTCAATTCACCCCTCCACTTT. Amino acids: CASSLPTGVNSPLHF.

This chain uses TRBV7-9 with TRBJ2-2; D uncertain. This CDR3 has 13 residues. CDR1 SEHNR and CDR2 FQNEAQ come from the germline V gene (reference sequence). The ends were cut back, 2 bases at V and 5 bases at J, with 6 bases in the middle. The CDR3, as DNA: TGTGCCAGCAGCTTACCTAGAACCGGGGAGCTGTTTTTT. Translating gives CASSLPRTGELFF. The full variable domain, rest sourced from reference TRBV7-9 and TRBJ2-2, is DTGVSQNPRHKITKRGQNVTFRCDPISEHNRLYWYRQTLGQGPEFLTYFQNEAQLEKSRLLSDRFSAERPKGSFSTLEIQRTEQGDSAMYLCASSLPRTGELFFGEGSRLTVL.